The rows below give T cell receptor beta chains drawn from one sample of a study of low-dose radiotherapy and immunotherapy resistance in tumors. Using its own MiXCR run on the reads, TCRdb lists one record per CDR3 protein. The table records about 82,000 distinct CDR3 sequences, under 20% of them present only once. Here the sequenced sample was PBMCs, taken before treatment. The receptors were gathered from a male donor with prostate cancer. Each CDR3 is given with its conserved first and last residue. The D gene is left open where the match is weak. Clone sizes are given selectively: once, few, many, or a class where the clone is expanded.

CASSFGEGNQPQHF,TGTGCCAGCAGTTTTGGGGAGGGCAATCAGCCCCAGCATTTT,TRBJ1-5,many,.,TRBV12-3/TRBV12-4
CASSYGGGGNQPQHF,TGTGCCAGCAGTTATGGGGGGGGGGGCAATCAGCCCCAGCATTTT,TRBJ1-5,many,.,TRBV6-2/TRBV6-3
CASSQEDRVGREQYF,TGTGCCAGCAGCCAAGAGGACAGGGTCGGGCGCGAGCAGTACTTC,TRBJ2-7,many,TRBD1,TRBV3-1
CASSQPGANEKLFF,TGTGCCAGCAGTCAACCGGGAGCTAATGAAAAACTGTTTTTT,TRBJ1-4,many,.,TRBV6-2/TRBV6-3
CASSFRSGGARDTQYF,TGTGCCAGCAGCTTCCGTAGCGGGGGGGCACGTGATACGCAGTATTTT,TRBJ2-3,many,TRBD2,TRBV12-3/TRBV12-4
CSTSGTSGTRETQYF,TGCAGCACGAGCGGGACTAGCGGGACACGAGAGACCCAGTACTTC,TRBJ2-5,many,TRBD2,TRBV29-1
CASVGSRGVNTEAFF,TGTGCCAGCGTCGGGTCCCGAGGGGTGAACACTGAAGCTTTCTTT,TRBJ1-1,many,.,TRBV2
CASRYGDDAGSGYTF,TGTGCCAGCAGATACGGAGACGACGCCGGGTCTGGCTACACCTTC,TRBJ1-2,many,.,TRBV6-1
CSARDLGGPGMEQYF,TGCAGTGCTAGAGATCTGGGGGGACCTGGTATGGAGCAGTACTTC,TRBJ2-7,.,.,TRBV20-1
CARSLMGFPNEQFF,TGTGCCAGAAGCTTGATGGGGTTCCCCAATGAGCAGTTCTTC,TRBJ2-1,.,.,TRBV5-3
CASSYFGDRTTGELFF,TGTGCCAGCAGTTACTTCGGGGACAGGACTACCGGGGAGCTGTTTTTT,TRBJ2-2,many,TRBD1,TRBV6-5
CASSQALGLRPNEQFF,TGTGCCAGCAGCCAAGCCCTGGGACTACGGCCCAATGAGCAGTTCTTC,TRBJ2-1,.,TRBD2,TRBV14
CASNIGQGYNEQFF,TGTGCCAGCAATATAGGACAGGGCTACAATGAGCAGTTCTTC,TRBJ2-1,.,TRBD1,TRBV12-3/TRBV12-4
CSVMWSEKLFF,TGCAGCGTAATGTGGTCTGAAAAACTGTTTTTT,TRBJ1-4,many,.,TRBV29-1
CASSGPTGGNQPQHF,TGTGCCAGCAGTGGCCCGACCGGCGGCAATCAGCCCCAGCATTTT,TRBJ1-5,.,.,TRBV6-2/TRBV6-3
CAIGDSTYGYTF,TGTGCCATCGGGGACAGCACCTATGGCTACACCTTC,TRBJ1-2,.,TRBD1,TRBV10-3
CASSVGGTEAFF,TGTGCCAGCAGTGTAGGGGGCACTGAAGCTTTCTTT,TRBJ1-1,many,.,TRBV2
CASRQGLGSYNEQFF,TGTGCCAGCAGACAGGGACTCGGCTCCTACAATGAGCAGTTCTTC,TRBJ2-1,many,.,TRBV6-2/TRBV6-3